The clone carrying this T cell receptor beta chain has only a few counts. V gave up 7 bases and J gave up 2 bases, with 14 bases separating them. In germline, CDR1 is MNHEY, CDR2 SVGEGT. This CDR3 has 14 residues. The sample comes from a study of blood T cells in healthy people across ages. Primers used in a second PCR of roughly 7 to 12 cycles were a sample-barcoded 5' primer and a J-beta primer mix. TCRdb re-called the 5' RACE reads through MiXCR, storing one row per CDR3 protein. Among around 1,800,000 distinct CDR3 sequences listed, about 39% were seen once. The sample consisted of blood. The TCR originated in a human donor in good health. The chain employs TRBV6-2 or TRBV6-3 and TRBJ2-5; possibly TRBD1 for D (7 bases). CDR3 DNA sequence: TGTGCCAGCATTCCCAGGGGGAGGCAAGAGACCCAGTACTTC. Amino acid sequence: CASIPRGRQETQYF.